Listed below are T cell receptor beta chains from one sample, sequenced in a study of T cell repertoires in cytomegalovirus infection. MiXCR, run by TCRdb on the reads, gives a single entry per CDR3 protein. The sample gives under 300,000 distinct CDR3 sequences, 22% of which show up once; roughly a fifth is in the top ten. No antigen has been assigned to these receptors. The starting material was cultured PBMCs, obtained from culture after CMV antigen stimulation. The receptors here all came from a human donor in good health (CMV status not recorded). Some clones in this sample may be carry-over from other donors' samples. Each CDR3 is given with its conserved first and last residue. A D gene is named only where the DNA matches it firmly. The size entry is marked missing in some rows and otherwise reads once, few, many or a size class.

DNA | CDR3 | size | V | D | J
TGTGCCAGCAGTAACTATGGACAGATTGGCGGGGAGCTGTTTTTT | CASSNYGQIGGELFF | NA | TRBV6-2/TRBV6-3 | NA | TRBJ2-2
TGTGCCAGCAGCCCCGGGACAGGGAGAGCTTTCTTT | CASSPGTGRAFF | many | TRBV7-2 | TRBD1 | TRBJ1-1
TGTGCCAGCAGCTTAGCTTCTAGCGGGGGAGGGGAGACCCAGTACTTC | CASSLASSGGGETQYF | few | TRBV7-2 | TRBD2 | TRBJ2-5
TGTGCCAGCAGCGGGGGCTCGGGACCCTACGAGCAGTACTTC | CASSGGSGPYEQYF | many | TRBV7-2 | NA | TRBJ2-7
TGTGCCAGCAGTTCTCGACTAACAAGAAGGATATACAATGAGCAGTTCTTC | CASSSRLTRRIYNEQFF | NA | TRBV6-2/TRBV6-3 | NA | TRBJ2-1
TGCAGCGTTGAAGACAGTAACTACGAGCAGTACTTC | CSVEDSNYEQYF | few | TRBV29-1 | NA | TRBJ2-7
TGTGCCAGCAGCCCCCAACGGGACACCGTCGCGAATGAGCAGTTCTTC | CASSPQRDTVANEQFF | NA | TRBV7-2 | NA | TRBJ2-1
TGTGCCACCAGCAGACCTGGACTAGCGGGGGACCTCGGTGAGCAGTTCTTC | CATSRPGLAGDLGEQFF | NA | TRBV15 | TRBD2 | TRBJ2-1
TGTGCCAGCAGCTCAATCGGGGAGTCCTATAATTCACCCCTCCACTTT | CASSSIGESYNSPLHF | many | TRBV7-8 | NA | TRBJ1-6
TGTGCCTGGAGTGTACCAGGATCGTGGGCCAATGAGCAGTTCTTC | CAWSVPGSWANEQFF | NA | TRBV30 | NA | TRBJ2-1
TGTGCCAGCAGTTATCGGGAGCTTAATGAGCAGTTCTTC | CASSYRELNEQFF | NA | TRBV12-3/TRBV12-4 | NA | TRBJ2-1
TGTGCCAGCAGCTCAGAGCCAAGACACGTTGAGCAGTTCTTC | CASSSEPRHVEQFF | NA | TRBV7-6 | NA | TRBJ2-1
TGTGCCAGCAGCTTGTATCCAGGGGGCTCCTACGAGCAGTACTTC | CASSLYPGGSYEQYF | NA | TRBV11-3 | TRBD1 | TRBJ2-7
TGTGCCAGCAGTTACTCGAGGCCCTACGAGCAGTACTTC | CASSYSRPYEQYF | few | TRBV6-2/TRBV6-3 | NA | TRBJ2-7
TGTGCCAGCAGCTTAGAGGGAGGCCAGAACTATGGCTACACCTTC | CASSLEGGQNYGYTF | many | TRBV7-2 | NA | TRBJ1-2
TGTGCCAGCAGCCGGACTAGCGGGAGGATCGATGAGCAGTTCTTC | CASSRTSGRIDEQFF | many | TRBV7-2 | TRBD2 | TRBJ2-1
TGTGCCAGCAGTTTAGGAGAGGGGGGCCCAGATACGCAGTATTTT | CASSLGEGGPDTQYF | NA | TRBV12-3/TRBV12-4 | NA | TRBJ2-3
TGTGCCAGCAGCTTTGCACAGAACACAGATACGCAGTATTTT | CASSFAQNTDTQYF | NA | TRBV7-3 | NA | TRBJ2-3
TGCGCCAGCAGCCAAGATAGCGGTCGTCCTGTTCTGTGGAATGAGCAGTTCTTC | CASSQDSGRPVLWNEQFF | NA | TRBV4-3 | NA | TRBJ2-1
TGTGCCAGCAGTGGCCCAGGGGTCAATTCACCCCTCCACTTT | CASSGPGVNSPLHF | few | TRBV2 | NA | TRBJ1-6
TGTGCCAGCAGCTTGTCTGGGGTGGGGAGCAATCAGCCCCAGCATTTT | CASSLSGVGSNQPQHF | NA | TRBV7-8 | NA | TRBJ1-5
TGTGCCAGCAGCTTAGCACGGACAGGGGGCAGAAGACTCCAAAATGAGCAGTTCTTC | CASSLARTGGRRLQNEQFF | many | TRBV7-8 | TRBD1 | TRBJ2-1
TGTGCCAGCAGCTTATTGTGGGATCAGCCCCAGCATTTT | CASSLLWDQPQHF | NA | TRBV7-2 | NA | TRBJ1-5
TGTGCCATCAGGGACTCTTACAATGAGCAGTTCTTC | CAIRDSYNEQFF | NA | TRBV10-3 | NA | TRBJ2-1
TGTGCCAGCAGTTACCCCAGGCGGCGGACTAGCGGGGACTACAATGAGCAGTTCTTC | CASSYPRRRTSGDYNEQFF | NA | TRBV6-2/TRBV6-3 | TRBD2 | TRBJ2-1
TGCGCCAGCAGCCAAGATCGAGCAGGGGGGGGCTCAGATACGCAGTATTTT | CASSQDRAGGGSDTQYF | few | TRBV4-3 | NA | TRBJ2-3
TGTGCCACAAGGGGAGAGACGGGAGCGGGCAATGAGCAGTTCTTC | CATRGETGAGNEQFF | NA | TRBV5-6 | NA | TRBJ2-1
TGTGCCAGCAGTGAATCCCCTCTTGGGAGGGGACCATACAATGAGCAGTTCTTC | CASSESPLGRGPYNEQFF | NA | TRBV25-1 | TRBD2 | TRBJ2-1